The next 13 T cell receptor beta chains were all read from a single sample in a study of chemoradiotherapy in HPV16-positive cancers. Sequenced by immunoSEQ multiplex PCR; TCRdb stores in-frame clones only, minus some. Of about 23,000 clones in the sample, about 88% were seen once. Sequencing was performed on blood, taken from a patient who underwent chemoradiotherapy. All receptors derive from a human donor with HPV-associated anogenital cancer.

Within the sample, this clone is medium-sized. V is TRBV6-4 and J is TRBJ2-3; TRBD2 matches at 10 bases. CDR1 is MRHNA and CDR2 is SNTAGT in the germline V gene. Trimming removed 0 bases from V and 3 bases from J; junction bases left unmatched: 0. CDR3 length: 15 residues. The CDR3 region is CASSDSGLATDTQYF. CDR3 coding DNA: TGTGCCAGCAGTGACTCGGGACTAGCGACAGATACGCAGTATTTT.

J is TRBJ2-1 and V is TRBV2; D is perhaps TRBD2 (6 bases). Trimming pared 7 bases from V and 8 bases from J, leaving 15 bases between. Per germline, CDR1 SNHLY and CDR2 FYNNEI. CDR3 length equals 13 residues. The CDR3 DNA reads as TGTGCCAGCATTAAGACTAGGGGCGATGAGCAGTTCTTC. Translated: CASIKTRGDEQFF.

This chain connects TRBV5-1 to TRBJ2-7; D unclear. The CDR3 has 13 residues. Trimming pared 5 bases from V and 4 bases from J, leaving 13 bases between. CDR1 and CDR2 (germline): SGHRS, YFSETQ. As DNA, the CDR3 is TGCGCCAGCAGAATAATGGACGGGTACGAGCAGTACTTC. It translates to CASRIMDGYEQYF.

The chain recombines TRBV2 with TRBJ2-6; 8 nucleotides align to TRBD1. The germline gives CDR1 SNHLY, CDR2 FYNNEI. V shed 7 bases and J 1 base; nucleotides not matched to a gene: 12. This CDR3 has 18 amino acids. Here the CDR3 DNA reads TGTGCCAGCACGAGCCCGGGACAGGAACTTTCTGGGGCCAACGTCCTGACTTTC. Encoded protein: CASTSPGQELSGANVLTF.

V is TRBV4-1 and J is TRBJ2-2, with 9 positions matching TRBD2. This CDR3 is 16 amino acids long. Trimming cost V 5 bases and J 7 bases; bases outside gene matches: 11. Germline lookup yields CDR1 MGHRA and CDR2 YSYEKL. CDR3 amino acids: CASSTWREGQYGELFF. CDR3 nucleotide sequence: TGCGCCAGCAGCACCTGGCGGGAGGGCCAGTACGGGGAGCTGTTTTTT.

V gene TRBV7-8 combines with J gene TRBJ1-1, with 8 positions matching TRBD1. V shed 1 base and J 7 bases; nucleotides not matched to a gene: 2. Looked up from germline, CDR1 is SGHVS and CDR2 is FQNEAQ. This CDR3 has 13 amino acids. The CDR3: CASSLGGQDEAFF. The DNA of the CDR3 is TGTGCCAGCAGCTTAGGGGGACAGGATGAAGCTTTCTTT.

The CDR3 DNA reads as TGTGCCAGCAGTGGCGGACTAGGCGCCTACGAGCAGTACTTC. Translating it yields CASSGGLGAYEQYF. The chain employs TRBV28 and TRBJ2-7; 7 bases align to TRBD2. V trimming: 5 bases; J trimming: 2 bases; junction bases outside the gene matches: 6. The CDR3 has 14 amino acids. CDR1 MDHEN and CDR2 SYDVKM come from the germline V gene. Looking up the rest from reference TRBV28 and TRBJ2-7 gives the full variable domain: DVKVTQSSRYLVKRTGEKVFLECVQDMDHENMFWYRQDPGLGLRLIYFSYDVKMKEKGDIPEGYSVSREKKERFSLILESASTNQTSMYLCASSGGLGAYEQYFGPGTRLTVT.

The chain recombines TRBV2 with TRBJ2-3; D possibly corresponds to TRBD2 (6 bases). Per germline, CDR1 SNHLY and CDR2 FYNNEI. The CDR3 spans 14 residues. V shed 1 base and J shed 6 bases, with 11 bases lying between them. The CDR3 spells CASSEVMAGDTQYF. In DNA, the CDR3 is TGTGCCAGCAGTGAAGTTATGGCGGGGGATACGCAGTATTTT.

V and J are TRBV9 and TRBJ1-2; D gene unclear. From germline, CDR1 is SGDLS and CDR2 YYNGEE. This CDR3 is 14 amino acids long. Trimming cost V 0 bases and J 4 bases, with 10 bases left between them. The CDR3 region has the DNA TGTGCCAGCAGCGTAGACGGCCGGAGCTATGGCTACACCTTC. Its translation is CASSVDGRSYGYTF.

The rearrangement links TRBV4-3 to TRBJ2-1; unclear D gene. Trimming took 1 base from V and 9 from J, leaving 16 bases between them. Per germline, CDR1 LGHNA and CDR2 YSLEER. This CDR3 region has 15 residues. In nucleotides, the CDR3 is TGCGCCAGCAGCCAAGGGTCAGGCTCTCTTCCTGAGCAGTTCTTC. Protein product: CASSQGSGSLPEQFF.

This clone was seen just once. The CDR3, as DNA: TGTGCCAGCAGTGCGTTAACTAGCTCGATCTACGAGCAGTACTTC. This sequence encodes CASSALTSSIYEQYF. This chain uses TRBV2 with TRBJ2-7; a weak D match, TRBD2 (6 bases). The V end was cut by 4 bases, the J end by 3 bases, with 16 bases between. The CDR3 totals 15 residues. The germline gives CDR1 SNHLY, CDR2 FYNNEI.

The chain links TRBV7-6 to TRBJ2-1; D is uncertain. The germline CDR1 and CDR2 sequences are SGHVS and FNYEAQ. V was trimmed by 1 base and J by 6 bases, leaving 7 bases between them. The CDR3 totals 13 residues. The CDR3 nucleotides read TGTGCCAGCAGCTTAGGGCAGATCAATGAGCAGTTCTTC. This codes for CASSLGQINEQFF.

CDR3 nucleotides: TGTGCCAGCAGTCCTCAGGGTTTCTATGAAAAACTGTTTTTT. This gives the protein CASSPQGFYEKLFF. The genes are TRBV6-5 and TRBJ1-4, with a tentative D call TRBD1 (5 bases). The CDR3 covers 14 residues. Trimming cost V 5 bases and J 6 bases, with 13 bases left between them. Germline-derived CDR1 and CDR2 are MNHEY and SVGAGI.